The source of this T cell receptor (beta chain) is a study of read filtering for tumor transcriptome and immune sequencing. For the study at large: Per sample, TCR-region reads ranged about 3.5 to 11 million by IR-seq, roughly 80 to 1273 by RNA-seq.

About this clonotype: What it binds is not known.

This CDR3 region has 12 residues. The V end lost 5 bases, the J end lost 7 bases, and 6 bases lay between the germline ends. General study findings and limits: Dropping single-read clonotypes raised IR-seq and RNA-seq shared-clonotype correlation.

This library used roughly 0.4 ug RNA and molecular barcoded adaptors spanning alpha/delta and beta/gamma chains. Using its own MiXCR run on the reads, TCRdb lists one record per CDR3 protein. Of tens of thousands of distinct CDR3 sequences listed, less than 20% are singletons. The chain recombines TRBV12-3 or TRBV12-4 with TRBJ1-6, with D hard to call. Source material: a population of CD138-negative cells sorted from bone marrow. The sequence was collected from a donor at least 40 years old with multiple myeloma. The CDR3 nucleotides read TGTGCCAGCAGTCCAAGAAATTCACCCCTCCACTTT. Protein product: CASSPRNSPLHF.